This TCR beta chain was profiled in a study of blood T cell repertoires in COVID-19. Using immunoSEQ multiplex PCR, the repertoire was profiled, and TCRdb retains in-frame clones only, with some absent. Of 310,000 or so clones in the sample, around 87% were seen once. This TCR came from a man between 70 and 80 years old with acute or convalescent COVID-19. The sample consisted of peripheral blood.

The CDR3 reads CASSLVGWRAGGLTDTQYF. CDR3 nucleotide sequence: TGTGCCAGCAGCTTAGTCGGATGGCGCGCGGGGGGGCTCACAGATACGCAGTATTTT. V is TRBV7-2 and J is TRBJ2-3; 9 bases agree with TRBD2. Germline CDR1 reads SGHTA; CDR2 reads FQGNSA. Trimming removed 1 base from V and 2 bases from J; junction bases left unmatched: 13. There are 19 residues in the CDR3. Supplemented by reference TRBV7-2 and TRBJ2-3, the full variable domain reads GAGVSQSPSNKVTEKGKDVELRCDPISGHTALYWYRQSLGQGLEFLIYFQGNSAPDKSGLPSDRFSAERTGGSVSTLTIQRTQQEDSAVYLCASSLVGWRAGGLTDTQYFGPGTRLTVL.